The rows below give T cell receptor beta chains drawn from one sample of a study of blood T cells in healthy people across ages. TCRdb fed the 5' RACE reads into MiXCR, producing one record per CDR3 protein. The sample carries 1.5 million to 2 million distinct CDR3 sequences, about 31% recorded once. Material for sequencing was blood. These receptors all stem from a woman under 40 in good health. Both conserved end residues are part of each CDR3. The D gene is left open where the match is weak. For some rows the clone size is stated as once, few or many, or as a class when expanded; others skip it.

J: TRBJ2-5; D: -; length: 16; V: TRBV6-5; size: few; CDR3: CASSWSAGRARETQYF; DNA: TGTGCCAGCAGTTGGTCAGCGGGTCGGGCTCGGGAGACCCAGTACTTC
J: TRBJ2-3; D: -; length: 14; V: TRBV6-5; size: -; CDR3: CASSRYGRRDTQYF; DNA: TGTGCCAGCAGTCGTTACGGCAGGAGGGATACGCAGTATTTT
J: TRBJ2-3; D: TRBD1; length: 16; V: TRBV28; size: -; CDR3: CASSLFRDRSTDTQYF; DNA: TGTGCCAGCAGCCTCTTTAGGGACAGGTCCACAGATACGCAGTATTTT
J: TRBJ2-3; D: -; length: 17; V: TRBV12-3/TRBV12-4; size: -; CDR3: CASPPRPRQPVTDTQYF; DNA: TGTGCCAGCCCCCCCCGTCCCCGACAGCCAGTCACAGATACGCAGTATTTT
J: TRBJ1-1; D: -; length: 13; V: TRBV6-6; size: -; CDR3: CASCRDLNTEAFF; DNA: TGTGCCAGCTGTCGGGACTTAAACACTGAAGCTTTCTTT
J: TRBJ2-7; D: -; length: 13; V: TRBV6-1; size: -; CDR3: CASNQIPLYEQYF; DNA: TGTGCCAGCAACCAGATCCCCCTCTACGAGCAGTACTTC
J: TRBJ2-1; D: -; length: 15; V: TRBV24-1; size: -; CDR3: CATSDRPTGTNEQFF; DNA: TGTGCCACCAGTGATCGCCCTACAGGGACCAATGAGCAGTTCTTC
J: TRBJ2-5; D: TRBD2; length: 17; V: TRBV7-2; size: few; CDR3: CASSLATSGGARETQYF; DNA: TGTGCCAGCAGCTTAGCGACTAGCGGGGGGGCCCGAGAGACCCAGTACTTC
J: TRBJ2-7; D: TRBD2; length: 15; V: TRBV20-1; size: -; CDR3: CSARDRGTSGTEQYF; DNA: TGCAGTGCTAGAGATAGAGGAACTAGCGGGACCGAGCAGTACTTC
J: TRBJ2-3; D: -; length: 11; V: TRBV28; size: few; CDR3: CASSFLSTQYF; DNA: TGTGCCAGCAGTTTCCTGAGTACGCAGTATTTT
J: TRBJ2-7; D: TRBD1; length: 14; V: TRBV30; size: -; CDR3: CAWSDPGQGYEQYF; DNA: TGTGCCTGGAGTGACCCGGGACAGGGATACGAGCAGTACTTC
J: TRBJ2-5; D: -; length: 15; V: TRBV5-1; size: -; CDR3: CASSSNGGRQETQYF; DNA: TGCGCCAGCAGCTCAAACGGGGGGCGGCAAGAGACCCAGTACTTC
J: TRBJ2-5; D: -; length: 15; V: TRBV7-3; size: -; CDR3: CASSLTRNAKETQYF; DNA: TGTGCCAGCAGCTTAACACGGAACGCAAAAGAGACCCAGTACTTC
J: TRBJ2-2; D: TRBD2; length: 18; V: TRBV5-1; size: -; CDR3: CASSLVPVAGTNTGELFF; DNA: TGCGCCAGCAGCCTAGTACCGGTAGCGGGGACGAACACCGGGGAGCTGTTTTTT